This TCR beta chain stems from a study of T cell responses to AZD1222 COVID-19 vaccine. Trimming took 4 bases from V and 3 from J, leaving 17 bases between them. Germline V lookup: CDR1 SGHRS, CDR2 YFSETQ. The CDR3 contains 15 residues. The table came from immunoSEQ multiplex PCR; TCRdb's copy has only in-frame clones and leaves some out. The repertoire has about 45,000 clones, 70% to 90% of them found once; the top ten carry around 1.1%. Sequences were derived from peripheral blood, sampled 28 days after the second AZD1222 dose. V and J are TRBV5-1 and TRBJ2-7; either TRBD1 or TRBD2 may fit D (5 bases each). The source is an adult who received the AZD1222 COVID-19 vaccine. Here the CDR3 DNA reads TGCGCCAGCAGCGTAGGGACCGGGACCCTCTACGAGCAGTACTTC. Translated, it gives CASSVGTGTLYEQYF. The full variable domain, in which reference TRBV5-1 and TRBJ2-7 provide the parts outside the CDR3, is KAGVTQTPRYLIKTRGQQVTLSCSPISGHRSVSWYQQTPGQGLQFLFEYFSETQRNKGNFPGRFSGRQFSNSRSEMNVSTLELGDSALYLCASSVGTGTLYEQYFGPGTRLTVT.